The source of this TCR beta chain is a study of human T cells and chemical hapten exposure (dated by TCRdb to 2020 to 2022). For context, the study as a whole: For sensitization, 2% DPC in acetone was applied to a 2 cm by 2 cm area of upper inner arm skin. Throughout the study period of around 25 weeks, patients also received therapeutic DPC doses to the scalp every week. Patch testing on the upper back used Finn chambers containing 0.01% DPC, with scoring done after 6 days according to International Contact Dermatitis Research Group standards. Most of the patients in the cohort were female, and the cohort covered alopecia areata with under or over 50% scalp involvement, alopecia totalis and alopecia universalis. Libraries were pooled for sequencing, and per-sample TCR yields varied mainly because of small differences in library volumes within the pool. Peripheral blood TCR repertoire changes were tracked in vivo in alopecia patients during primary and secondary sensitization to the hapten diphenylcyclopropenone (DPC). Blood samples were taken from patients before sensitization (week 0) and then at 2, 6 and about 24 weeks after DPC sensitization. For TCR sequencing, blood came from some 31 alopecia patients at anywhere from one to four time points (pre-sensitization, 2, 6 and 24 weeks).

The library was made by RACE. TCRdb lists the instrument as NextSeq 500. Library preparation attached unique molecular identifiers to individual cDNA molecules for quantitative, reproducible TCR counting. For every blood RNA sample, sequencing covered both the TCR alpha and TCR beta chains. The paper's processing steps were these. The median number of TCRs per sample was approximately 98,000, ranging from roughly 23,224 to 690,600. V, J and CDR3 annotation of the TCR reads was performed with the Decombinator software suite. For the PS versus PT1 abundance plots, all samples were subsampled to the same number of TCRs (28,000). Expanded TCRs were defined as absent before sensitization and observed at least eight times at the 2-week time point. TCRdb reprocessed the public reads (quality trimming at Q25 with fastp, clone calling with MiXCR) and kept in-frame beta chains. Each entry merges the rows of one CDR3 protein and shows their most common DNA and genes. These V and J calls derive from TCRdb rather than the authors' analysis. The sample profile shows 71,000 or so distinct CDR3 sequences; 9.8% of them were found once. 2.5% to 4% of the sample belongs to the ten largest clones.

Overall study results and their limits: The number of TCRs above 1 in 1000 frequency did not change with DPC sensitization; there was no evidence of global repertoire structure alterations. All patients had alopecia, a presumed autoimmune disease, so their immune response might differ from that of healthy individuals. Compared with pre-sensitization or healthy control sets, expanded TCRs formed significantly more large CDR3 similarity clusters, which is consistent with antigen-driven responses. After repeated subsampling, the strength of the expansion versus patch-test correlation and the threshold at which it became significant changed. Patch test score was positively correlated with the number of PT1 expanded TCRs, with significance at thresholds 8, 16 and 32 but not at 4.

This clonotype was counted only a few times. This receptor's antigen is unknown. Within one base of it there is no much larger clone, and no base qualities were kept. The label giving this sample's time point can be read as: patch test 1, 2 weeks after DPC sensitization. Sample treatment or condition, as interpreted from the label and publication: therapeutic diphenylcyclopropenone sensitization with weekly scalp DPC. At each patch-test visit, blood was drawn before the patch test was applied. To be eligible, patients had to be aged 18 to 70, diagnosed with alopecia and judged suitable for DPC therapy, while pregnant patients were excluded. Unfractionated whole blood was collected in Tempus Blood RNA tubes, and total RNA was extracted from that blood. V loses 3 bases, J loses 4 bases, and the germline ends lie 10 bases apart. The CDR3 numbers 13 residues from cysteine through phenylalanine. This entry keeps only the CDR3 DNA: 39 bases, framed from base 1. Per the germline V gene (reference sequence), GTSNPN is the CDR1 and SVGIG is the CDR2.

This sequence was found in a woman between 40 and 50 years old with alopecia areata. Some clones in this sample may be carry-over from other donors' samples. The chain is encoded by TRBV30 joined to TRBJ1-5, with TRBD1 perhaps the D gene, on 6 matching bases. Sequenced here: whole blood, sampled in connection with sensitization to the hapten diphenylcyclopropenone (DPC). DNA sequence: TGTGCCTGGAGCGGGCAGGGGAATCAGCCCCAGCATTTT. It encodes CAWSGQGNQPQHF.